These 10 T cell receptor beta chains originate from one sample sequenced in a study of cytomegalovirus exposure and HLA in healthy donors. Vbeta (60) and Jbeta (13) primers were used in the PCR. The repertoire was sequenced with immunoSEQ multiplex PCR; TCRdb's copy has only in-frame clones and lacks some. The top ten clones hold less than 3.5% of a sample with approximately 170,000 clones, around 65% of them seen once. Sequenced sample: PBMCs. The receptors were gathered from a woman aged 40 to 50 in good health and CMV-seropositive.

J is TRBJ2-7 and V is TRBV13, with D perhaps TRBD2 (6 bases). Germline values: CDR1 PRHDT, CDR2 FYEKMQ (reference sequence). The germline V and J ends were trimmed by 0 bases and 0 bases, with 6 bases remaining between them. CDR3 length: 14 residues. The CDR3 loop reads CASSLGTSSYEQYF. In nucleotides, the CDR3 is TGTGCCAGCAGCTTAGGGACTAGCTCCTACGAGCAGTACTTC. Using reference TRBV13 and TRBJ2-7 for the parts outside the CDR3, the full variable domain is AAGVIQSPRHLIKEKRETATLKCYPIPRHDTVYWYQQGPGQDPQFLISFYEKMQSDKGSIPDRFSAQQFSDYHSELNMSSLELGDSALYFCASSLGTSSYEQYFGPGTRLTVT.

The table lists this clone with a few counts. This rearrangement joins TRBV5-4 to TRBJ1-1; D perhaps matches TRBD1 (5 bases). The CDR3 has 13 amino acids. Germline CDR1 reads SGHNT; CDR2 reads YYREEE (reference sequence). V lost 2 bases and J 1 base, leaving 6 bases between the germline ends. CDR3 residues: CASSFGGNTEAFF. CDR3 in DNA: TGTGCCAGCAGCTTCGGGGGGAACACTGAAGCTTTCTTT.

This chain connects TRBV27 to TRBJ1-5; D possibly corresponds to TRBD1 (6 bases). Trimming stripped 1 base from V and 3 bases from J, with 13 bases between. Germline V gene data show CDR1 as MNHEY and CDR2 as SMNVEV (reference sequence). The CDR3 has 16 residues. The DNA of the CDR3 is TGTGCCAGCAGTTTATTATCGGGGGGCGCCAATCAGCCCCAGCATTTT. It yields the protein CASSLLSGGANQPQHF.

This clone was seen a handful of times. The chain has TRBV11-1 and TRBJ2-1; TRBD1 matches at 9 bases. CDR1 and CDR2 (germline): SGHAT, FQDESV (reference sequence). The V segment lost 5 bases and the J segment 3 bases; nucleotides outside the gene matches: 2. The CDR3 length is 14 residues. CDR3 coding DNA: TGTGCCAGCAGCCGGGACAGGGACTACAATGAGCAGTTCTTC. Protein: CASSRDRDYNEQFF.

The rearrangement joins TRBV7-8 to TRBJ2-5, with 7 bases fitting TRBD2. CDR3 size: 14 residues. Looked up from germline, CDR1 is SGHVS and CDR2 is FQNEAQ. After removal of 1 base from V and 5 bases from J, the junction contained 4 bases not matched to a gene. The CDR3: CASSLDLGGETQYF. CDR3 bases: TGTGCCAGCAGCTTAGACCTCGGGGGGGAGACCCAGTACTTC.

The chain employs TRBV28 and TRBJ2-3; 11 nucleotides match TRBD2. Losses at the gene ends were 4 bases for V and 1 base for J; bases not matched to a gene: 1. CDR1 is MDHEN, CDR2 SYDVKM, per germline. The CDR3 consists of 15 residues. As DNA, the CDR3 is TGTGCCAGCAGTTGGGGACTAGCGGGCACAGATACGCAGTATTTT. This encodes CASSWGLAGTDTQYF.

The chain recombines TRBV7-2 with TRBJ2-7, with 7 bases matching TRBD2. The CDR3 extends over 14 amino acids. The J segment lost 7 bases and the V segment lost 5 bases, leaving 11 bases of the junction unmatched. From germline, CDR1 is SGHTA and CDR2 FQGNSA. The CDR3 coding sequence is TGTGCCAGCAGCAATCCTAGCGGCCTAGGAGAGCAGTACTTC. It translates to CASSNPSGLGEQYF.

CDR3 bases: TGTGCCACCAGTCCAGTCAGCAATCAGCCCCAGCATTTT. Residues: CATSPVSNQPQHF. The rearrangement links TRBV19 to TRBJ1-5; D uncertain. The V end lost 10 bases, the J end lost 1 base, and 11 bases lay between the germline ends. This CDR3 comprises 13 residues. CDR1 and CDR2 from the germline V gene are LNHDA and SQIVND (reference sequence). The full variable domain, with the rest looked up from reference TRBV19 and TRBJ1-5, is DGGITQSPKYLFRKEGQNVTLSCEQNLNHDAMYWYRQDPGQGLRLIYYSQIVNDFQKGDIAEGYSVSREKKESFPLTVTSAQKNPTAFYLCATSPVSNQPQHFGDGTRLSIL.

The V gene is TRBV27, the J gene TRBJ2-3; tentative D call: TRBD2 (10 bases). V dropped 5 bases and J dropped 11 bases, with 26 bases sitting between them. CDR1 is MNHEY, CDR2 SMNVEV, per germline (reference sequence). CDR3 length: 16 residues. The CDR3 region has the DNA TGTGCCAGCAGTATCACAGGGGGCTTTAGCGGGAGGTTGCAGTATTTT. Protein: CASSITGGFSGRLQYF.

This rearrangement joins TRBV28 to TRBJ2-1, with 9 bases matching TRBD1. Germline V lookup: CDR1 MDHEN, CDR2 SYDVKM. V lost 6 bases, J lost 5 bases, and 5 bases stayed unmatched. This CDR3 comprises 14 residues. The CDR3 bases are TGTGCCAGCAGCCTGGGACAGGGAAACAATGAGCAGTTCTTC. Translating gives CASSLGQGNNEQFF.